This T cell receptor (beta chain) was identified in a study of T cells in women clearing cervical HPV infection. Background on the study: Women with histologically confirmed HPV16-related CIN3 or worse, 2 with invasive cancer, served as cases. Study results and caveats: CIN3+ cases had significantly higher TCR repertoire richness than controls, but evenness did not differ. Controls had more TRBV6-7 (approximately 0.16%) than cases (approximately 0.11%).

Concerning this clone: What it recognizes is unknown. The observed sequence ends 3 residues before the CDR3 terminus, with the missing tail filled in from the germline J gene.

Some clones are missing from TCRdb's copy, which holds only in-frame ones; the method was immunoSEQ multiplex PCR. In all, the sample yields over 10,000 clones. The CDR3 loop spans 16 amino acids. Trimming stripped 0 bases from V and 6 bases from J, with 16 bases between. The V gene's germline CDR1 is SGHRS and CDR2 YFSETQ. The sample comprised blood buffy coat. The sequence was collected from a woman aged 18-69 years with a cervical HPV16 infection that either progressed to CIN3+ or cleared (not recorded which). The J gene is TRBJ1-3, the V gene TRBV5-1, with a possible D match to TRBD1 (6 bases). The part of the CDR3 DNA that was read is TGCGCCAGCAGCTTGGGACAGGCCCAACGCCAAAACACC. It codes for CASSLGQAQRQNT. The whole CDR3 region reads CASSLGQAQRQNTIYF.